The text below deals with one T cell receptor beta chain. V lost 0 bases, J lost 11 bases, and 3 bases stayed unmatched. The CDR3 loop spans 13 amino acids. Per germline, CDR1 MGHRA and CDR2 YSYEKL. Here immunoSEQ multiplex PCR was the method, and the copy in TCRdb shows in-frame clones only, minus some. The sample lists roughly 260,000 clones; approximately 80% were seen once. This record comes from a study of blood T cell repertoires in COVID-19. The receptor was isolated from a woman in her 70s with acute or convalescent COVID-19. Specimen: peripheral blood. This rearrangement joins TRBV4-1 to TRBJ1-4; TRBD1 matches 7 bases. CDR3 amino acids: CASSQEDRIKLFF. In nucleotides, the CDR3 is TGCGCCAGCAGCCAAGAGGACAGGATCAAACTGTTTTTT.